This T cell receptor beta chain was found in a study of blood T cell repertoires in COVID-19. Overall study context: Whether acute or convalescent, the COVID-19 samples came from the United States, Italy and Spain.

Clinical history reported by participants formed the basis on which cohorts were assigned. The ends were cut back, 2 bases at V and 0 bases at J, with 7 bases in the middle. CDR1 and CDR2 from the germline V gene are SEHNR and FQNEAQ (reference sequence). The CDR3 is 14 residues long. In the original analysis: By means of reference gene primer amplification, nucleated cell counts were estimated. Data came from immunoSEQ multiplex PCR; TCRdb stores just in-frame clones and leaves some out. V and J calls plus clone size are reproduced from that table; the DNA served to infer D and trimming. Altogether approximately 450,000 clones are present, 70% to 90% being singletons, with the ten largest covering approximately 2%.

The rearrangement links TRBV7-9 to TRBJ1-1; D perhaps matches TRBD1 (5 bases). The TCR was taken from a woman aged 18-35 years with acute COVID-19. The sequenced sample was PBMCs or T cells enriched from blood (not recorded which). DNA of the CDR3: TGTGCCAGCAGCTTAACAGGAATGAACACTGAAGCTTTCTTT. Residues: CASSLTGMNTEAFF.